This T cell receptor beta chain was obtained from a study of brain T cells in children with intractable seizures. Trimming cost V 5 bases and J 2 bases, with 20 bases left between them. The CDR3 is 16 residues long. Germline V gene lookup returns CDR1 SGHRS and CDR2 YFSETQ. General study results and limits: Patients' HCMV serostatus was unknown; virus specificity rests on CDR3 similarity alone. Pre- and post-surgery blood differed in depth, so pre-surgery absences may be undersampling.

A note on this clone: Its antigen is as yet unknown.

The data were produced by immunoSEQ multiplex PCR, yet TCRdb's version contains in-frame clones alone and is incomplete. The sample has 88,000 or so clones, about 90% seen once. The sequenced cases were selected for having the highest brain T cell transcript signatures. Patients received at least one anti-epileptic drug before surgery. This receptor was obtained from a girl between 2 and 10 years old with Rasmussen encephalitis and intractable seizures. The J gene is TRBJ2-7, the V gene TRBV5-1; possibly TRBD1 or TRBD2 for D (5 bases each). This specimen consisted of peripheral blood, obtained at surgery. The CDR3 sequence is CASSSITTGPPYEQYF. CDR3 in DNA: TGCGCCAGCAGTTCCATTACCACGGGGCCGCCCTACGAGCAGTACTTC. Together with reference TRBV5-1 and TRBJ2-7, the CDR3 gives the full variable domain: KAGVTQTPRYLIKTRGQQVTLSCSPISGHRSVSWYQQTPGQGLQFLFEYFSETQRNKGNFPGRFSGRQFSNSRSEMNVSTLELGDSALYLCASSSITTGPPYEQYFGPGTRLTVT.